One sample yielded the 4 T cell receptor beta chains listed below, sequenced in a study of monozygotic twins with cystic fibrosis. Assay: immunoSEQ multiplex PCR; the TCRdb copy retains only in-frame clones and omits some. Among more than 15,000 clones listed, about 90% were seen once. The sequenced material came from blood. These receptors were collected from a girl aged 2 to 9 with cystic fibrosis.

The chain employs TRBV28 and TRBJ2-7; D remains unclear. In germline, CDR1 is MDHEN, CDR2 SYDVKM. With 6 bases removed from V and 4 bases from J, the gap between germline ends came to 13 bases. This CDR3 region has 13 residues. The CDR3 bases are TGTGCCAGCAGAACATCCCTAGAATACGAGCAGTACTTC. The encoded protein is CASRTSLEYEQYF.

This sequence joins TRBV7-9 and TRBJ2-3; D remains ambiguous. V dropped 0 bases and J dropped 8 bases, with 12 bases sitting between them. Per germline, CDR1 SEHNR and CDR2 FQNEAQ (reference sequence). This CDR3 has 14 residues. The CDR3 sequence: CASSLAASRGTQYF. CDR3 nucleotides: TGTGCCAGCAGCTTAGCGGCCTCTAGAGGTACGCAGTATTTT.

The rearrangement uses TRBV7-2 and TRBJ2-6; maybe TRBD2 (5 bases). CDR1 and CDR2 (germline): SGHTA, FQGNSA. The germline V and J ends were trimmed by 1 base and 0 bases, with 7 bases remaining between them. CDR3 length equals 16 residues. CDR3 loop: CASSLVGGSGANVLTF. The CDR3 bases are TGTGCCAGCAGCTTAGTAGGAGGCTCTGGGGCCAACGTCCTGACTTTC. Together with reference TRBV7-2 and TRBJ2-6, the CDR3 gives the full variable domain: GAGVSQSPSNKVTEKGKDVELRCDPISGHTALYWYRQSLGQGLEFLIYFQGNSAPDKSGLPSDRFSAERTGGSVSTLTIQRTQQEDSAVYLCASSLVGGSGANVLTFGAGSRLTVL.

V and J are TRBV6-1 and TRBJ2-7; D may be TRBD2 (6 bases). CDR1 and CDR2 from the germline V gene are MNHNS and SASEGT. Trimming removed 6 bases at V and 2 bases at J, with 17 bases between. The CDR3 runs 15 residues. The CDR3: CASSAWRGTTYEQYF. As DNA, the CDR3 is TGTGCCAGCAGCGCCTGGCGGGGAACCACCTACGAGCAGTACTTC.